This TCR beta chain was found in a study of technical replicates of blood from a few donors. The protocol was immunoSEQ multiplex PCR, while the TCRdb copy is restricted to in-frame clones and leaves out a portion. Of 60,000 to 90,000 clones in the sample, 80% to 95% were seen once. Germline CDR1 and CDR2: SGHNT and YENEEA. The CDR3 length is 14 residues. Trimming cost V 5 bases and J 1 base; bases outside gene matches: 3. This sequence joins TRBV11-3 and TRBJ2-5; 8 bases map to TRBD2. Sequencing was carried out using T cells isolated from PBMCs. The receptor's source is a human donor in good health. The CDR3 sequence: CASSPREGQETQYF. DNA for the CDR3: TGTGCCAGCAGCCCCCGGGAGGGCCAAGAGACCCAGTACTTC.